These 10 T cell receptor beta chains were sequenced from one sample in a study of blood T cell repertoires in COVID-19. TCRdb keeps only in-frame clones here, not all; method: immunoSEQ multiplex PCR. The sample has over 250,000 clones, around 90% seen once; the top ten hold 3%. The specimen sequenced was PBMCs or T cells enriched from blood (not recorded which). The receptors come from a woman aged 45 to 65 who had recovered from COVID-19.

The V gene is TRBV19, the J gene TRBJ1-6; D is ambiguous. The V end was cut by 6 bases, the J end by 6 bases, with 24 bases between. CDR3 length: 18 amino acids. Germline values: CDR1 LNHDA, CDR2 SQIVND (reference sequence). CDR3 protein: CASSQSSLDYGGNSPLHF. The CDR3 nucleotides read TGTGCCAGTAGCCAATCGAGCCTGGACTATGGCGGTAATTCACCCCTCCACTTT.

The V gene is TRBV7-2, the J gene TRBJ2-7; 9 positions match TRBD1. V shed 3 bases, J shed 6 bases, and the junction held 9 bases outside the gene matches. CDR1 SGHTA and CDR2 FQGNSA come from the germline V gene. The CDR3 has 15 residues. Here the CDR3 reads CASSLGTGPWSEQYF. In DNA form, the CDR3 reads TGTGCCAGCAGCTTGGGGACAGGGCCCTGGAGCGAGCAGTACTTC.

The chain combines TRBV28 with TRBJ1-3, with D tentatively TRBD1 (6 bases). This CDR3 is 14 amino acids long. The V gene lost 1 base and the J gene lost 4 bases, with 8 bases spanning the gap. Germline V lookup: CDR1 MDHEN, CDR2 SYDVKM. CDR3 sequence (DNA): TGTGCCAGCAGTTTATTCCAGGGGGGAAACACCATATATTTT. This translates into CASSLFQGGNTIYF.

The chain combines TRBV29-1 with TRBJ1-1, with unresolved D. Trimming took off 6 bases at V and 6 bases at J, with 17 bases between the two ends. The germline V gene encodes CDR1 SQVTM and CDR2 ANQGSEA. CDR3 length: 13 amino acids. CDR3 bases: TGCAGCGTCGTCGGGTATACGCGGCCTGAAGCTTTCTTT. It yields the protein CSVVGYTRPEAFF.

The genes are TRBV4-3 and TRBJ1-1; D is undetermined. Between the trimmed V and J ends, which lost 0 bases and 1 base, there was a span of 9 bases. Germline V gene sequence: CDR1 LGHNA, CDR2 YSLEER. This CDR3 contains 15 residues. CDR3 in DNA: TGCGCCAGCAGCCAAGATCTTCGGTCGAACACTGAAGCTTTCTTT. It is translated as CASSQDLRSNTEAFF.

This chain joins TRBV18 and TRBJ1-6; 7 bases map to TRBD1. Germline CDR1 is KGHSH and CDR2 is LQKENI. The CDR3 loop spans 16 amino acids. J gave up 7 bases and V 6 bases, and 12 bases lay outside the gene matches. The DNA of the CDR3 is TGTGCCAGCTCCCACACGACAGGGAACATGAATTCACCCCTCCACTTT. Amino acid sequence: CASSHTTGNMNSPLHF.

The chain employs TRBV7-2 and TRBJ1-2; D gene uncertain. V lost 4 bases, J lost 3 bases, and 3 bases lay in between. The germline V gene encodes CDR1 SGHTA and CDR2 FQGNSA. This CDR3 comprises 11 residues. CDR3 sequence (DNA): TGTGCCAGCAGCTCCGACTATGGCTACACCTTC. This gives the protein CASSSDYGYTF.

The genes are TRBV4-2 and TRBJ1-1; 8 bases align to TRBD1. The CDR3 runs to 17 residues. In germline, CDR1 is LGHNA, CDR2 YNFKEQ. With 1 base clipped from V and 4 bases from J, the junction kept 11 bases outside the gene matches. The CDR3 bases are TGTGCCAGCAGCCAAGTAAGGGCTCAGGGGGCGCTCACTGAAGCTTTCTTT. Translated, it gives CASSQVRAQGALTEAFF.

The J gene is TRBJ2-3, the V gene TRBV4-2; D is ambiguous. Trimming shortened V by 0 bases and J by 7 bases, and 17 bases separated the two germline ends. The CDR3 has 16 residues. CDR1 and CDR2 from the germline V gene are LGHNA and YNFKEQ. CDR3 protein: CASSQDLDKVLYTQYF. The CDR3, as DNA: TGTGCCAGCAGCCAAGATCTAGATAAGGTTTTATATACGCAGTATTTT.

V and J are TRBV7-2 and TRBJ2-6; 9 nucleotides match TRBD1. Germline lookup yields CDR1 SGHTA and CDR2 FQGNSA. CDR3 length: 18 residues. J gave up 0 bases and V 1 base, and 4 bases lay outside the gene matches. The CDR3 loop reads CASSLDGTGSSGANVLTF. CDR3 sequence (DNA): TGTGCCAGCAGCTTAGACGGGACAGGGAGCTCTGGGGCCAACGTCCTGACTTTC. The full variable domain, in which reference TRBV7-2 and TRBJ2-6 provide the parts outside the CDR3, is GAGVSQSPSNKVTEKGKDVELRCDPISGHTALYWYRQSLGQGLEFLIYFQGNSAPDKSGLPSDRFSAERTGGSVSTLTIQRTQQEDSAVYLCASSLDGTGSSGANVLTFGAGSRLTVL.